This T cell receptor (beta chain) is from a study of tumor-infiltrating lymphocytes in glioblastoma multiforme. Study outcomes and limitations: RNA-based TCR sequencing may distort clone frequencies, since cells carry unequal TCR transcript numbers. The TCR and somatic mutation analysis included just one glioblastoma patient.

This clonotype was seen only a few times. The antigen remains unidentified. The length of the CDR3 is 15 residues. With 5 bases removed from V and 3 bases from J, the gap between germline ends came to 16 bases. Germline CDR1 MGHRA, CDR2 YSYEKL. TCR beta libraries were built from RNA through three nested multiplex PCR rounds using modified ARM-PCR. TCRB cDNA was made from approximately 0.5 ug total RNA. These TCRB libraries lack any described unique molecular identifiers. MiXCR, run by TCRdb on the multiplex PCR reads, gives a single entry per CDR3 protein. The repertoire includes 20,000 or so distinct CDR3 sequences, under 80% of them detected once, and around 18% sits in the top ten.

This chain uses TRBV4-1 with TRBJ1-1; no clear D gene. The sample comprised peripheral blood. The sequence derives from a male donor with glioblastoma. CDR3 loop: CASSNPTGLDTEAFF. DNA of the CDR3: TGCGCCAGCAGCAACCCGACGGGGTTGGACACTGAAGCTTTCTTT.